This TCR beta chain was sequenced for a study of blood T cell repertoires in COVID-19. As for the study in general: The United States, Italy and Spain provided the acute and convalescent COVID-19 samples. The cDNA or gDNA used as material had been derived from T cells, B-cell-depleted T cells, or PBMCs.

Per the original data handling: The authors estimated nucleated cell counts from reference gene primer amplification. Measured with immunoSEQ multiplex PCR; TCRdb has only the in-frame clones, and not every one. The DNA gave D and trimming, while V, J and clone size come from that table. In the table there are roughly 230,000 clones, over 70% of which are singletons. The V gene end was trimmed by 4 bases and the J gene end by 9 bases; junction bases not matched to a gene: 8. The CDR3 runs to 12 residues. From germline, CDR1 is SQVTM and CDR2 ANQGSEA. The V call is TRBV29-1, the J call TRBJ2-7, with 8 bases matching TRBD1. The clonotype was recovered from a woman of 80 years or more with acute or convalescent COVID-19. The sample comprised peripheral blood. The CDR3 protein is CSVARTGIGQYF. The CDR3 region has the DNA TGCAGCGTTGCAAGGACAGGGATCGGGCAGTACTTC.